This T cell receptor (beta chain) was retrieved from a study of T-cell memory formation after mild COVID-19. V dropped 3 bases and J dropped 2 bases, with 7 bases sitting between them. The CDR3 consists of 12 residues. Germline CDR1 reads SQVTM; CDR2 reads ANQGSEA. From the 5' RACE reads, TCRdb called clonotypes with MiXCR, one entry per CDR3 protein. The sample carries about 49,000 distinct CDR3 sequences, about 7.3% recorded once. Only a few counts were recorded for this clonotype. Material for sequencing was PBMCs or a T cell subset sorted from them (not recorded which). The chain couples TRBV29-1 to TRBJ1-1; no clear D. This TCR derives from a man between 18 and 29 years old who had mild COVID-19 (a few samples of this study predate the infection). Cell type and time point are not known. This CDR3 is CSVDRGNTEAFF. CDR3 DNA sequence: TGCAGCGTTGATCGGGGTAACACTGAAGCTTTCTTT.